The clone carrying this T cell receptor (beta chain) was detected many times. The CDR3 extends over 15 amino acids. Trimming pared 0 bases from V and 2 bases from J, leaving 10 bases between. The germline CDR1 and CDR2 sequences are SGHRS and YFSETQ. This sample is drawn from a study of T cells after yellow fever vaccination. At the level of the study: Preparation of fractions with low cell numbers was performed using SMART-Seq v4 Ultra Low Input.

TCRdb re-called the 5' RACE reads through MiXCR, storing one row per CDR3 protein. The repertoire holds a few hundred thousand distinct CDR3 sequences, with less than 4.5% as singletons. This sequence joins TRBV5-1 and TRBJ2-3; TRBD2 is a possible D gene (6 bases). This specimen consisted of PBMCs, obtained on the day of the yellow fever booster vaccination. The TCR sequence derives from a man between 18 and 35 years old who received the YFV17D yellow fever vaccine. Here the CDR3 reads CASSLAGTYTDTQYF. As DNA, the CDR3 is TGCGCCAGCAGCTTGGCCGGGACTTACACAGATACGCAGTATTTT.